The rows below give T cell receptor beta chains drawn from one sample of a study of cytomegalovirus exposure and HLA in healthy donors. Profiling relied on immunoSEQ multiplex PCR, and the TCRdb table lists in-frame clones only, not all of them. The sample consists of more than 110,000 clones, roughly 77% of them appearing once. What was sequenced was PBMCs. These receptors were obtained from a female donor in good health and CMV-seronegative. Both conserved end residues are part of each CDR3. The D gene is left open where the match is weak. The size entry is marked missing in some rows and otherwise reads once, few, many or a size class.

d_gene,v_gene,abundance,j_gene,CDR3nt,CDR3aa
TRBD2,TRBV9,.,TRBJ2-3,TGTGCCAGCAGCGCAGATCTAGCGGGGGGCACAGATACGCAGTATTTT,CASSADLAGGTDTQYF
.,TRBV5-1,once,TRBJ1-2,TGCGCCAGCAGCTTGGTCCCCCCGGCGGAGGGCTACACCTTC,CASSLVPPAEGYTF
.,TRBV7-3,.,TRBJ1-2,TGTGCCAGCAGCGAGGGTACCGTGAATTATGGCTACACCTTC,CASSEGTVNYGYTF
TRBD1,TRBV7-8,once,TRBJ2-3,TGTGCCAGCAGCCAGGGGGCGGGACCCACAGATACGCAGTATTTT,CASSQGAGPTDTQYF
TRBD2,TRBV7-9,.,TRBJ2-3,TGTGCCAGCAGCGGCGGGGGACTAGCGGGACCAGATACGCAGTATTTT,CASSGGGLAGPDTQYF
.,TRBV6-5,.,TRBJ1-2,TGTGCCAGCAGCCGCCGCCGGACAGCTGTCTATGGCTACACCTTC,CASSRRRTAVYGYTF
.,TRBV4-3,few,TRBJ1-1,TGCGCCAGCAGCCCCCACTCGAGGGGAGGTACTGAAGCTTTCTTT,CASSPHSRGGTEAFF
.,TRBV7-9,.,TRBJ1-2,TGTGCCAGCAGGAGAGAGGAGGATGGCTACACCTTC,CASRREEDGYTF
.,TRBV5-4,.,TRBJ2-5,TGTGCCAGCAGCTTAGAGTTCCGAGAGACCCAGTACTTC,CASSLEFRETQYF
.,TRBV25-1,.,TRBJ1-4,TGTGCCAGCAGTGGGGCCCGAGGGGGAGATAATGAAAAACTGTTTTTT,CASSGARGGDNEKLFF
TRBD1,TRBV2,.,TRBJ2-3,TGTGCCAGCAGTGGGAACAGGGGAGCGCAGTATTTT,CASSGNRGAQYF
.,TRBV5-5,once,TRBJ2-5,TGTGCCAGCAGCTTGAGTGGGCTGTTCCAAGAGACCCAGTACTTC,CASSLSGLFQETQYF
TRBD1,TRBV30,.,TRBJ1-2,TGTGCCTGGAGTGTAGAGGGGGCACCTGGCTACACCTTC,CAWSVEGAPGYTF
TRBD1,TRBV7-9,.,TRBJ1-6,TGTGCCAGCAGCCAGACAGGGGGCGGGTCACCCCTCCACTTT,CASSQTGGGSPLHF
.,TRBV9,.,TRBJ2-7,TGTGCCAGCAGCCCCCAGGAGGAAAAACGCGAGCAGTACTTC,CASSPQEEKREQYF
.,TRBV27,.,TRBJ2-5,TGTGCCAGCAGTTTACCCAGACCAGCCGGACACGCTTCTTGGGAGACCCAGTACTTC,CASSLPRPAGHASWETQYF
TRBD2,TRBV11-3,.,TRBJ2-5,TGTGCCAGCAGCCAAGAAAGCGGGAGGGTTCGGTACTTC,CASSQESGRVRYF
TRBD1,TRBV19,.,TRBJ1-4,TGTGCCAGTAGTAGGGAGGGACAGGGGGCAGGAAAACTGTTTTTT,CASSREGQGAGKLFF
.,TRBV7-2,.,TRBJ2-5,TGTGCCAGCAGCTTAGCTTTAGGGGGTAAGACCCAGTACTTC,CASSLALGGKTQYF
TRBD1,TRBV6-6,.,TRBJ1-5,TGTGCCAGCAGCCAGCACAGGGGCATGAGCAATCAGCCCCAGCATTTT,CASSQHRGMSNQPQHF
.,TRBV19,.,TRBJ2-3,TGTGCCAGTAGTCGCTTAGACGGGACAACCTCAGCGGATACGCAGTATTTT,CASSRLDGTTSADTQYF
.,TRBV5-1,.,TRBJ1-3,TGCGCCAGCAGCTTGGAAAGCAGGGGCTCTGGAAACACCATATATTTT,CASSLESRGSGNTIYF
TRBD2,TRBV5-1,.,TRBJ2-3,TGCGCCAGCAGCTCAGGACTAGCAATAGATACGCAGTATTTT,CASSSGLAIDTQYF
.,TRBV7-3,.,TRBJ1-2,TGTGCCAGCAGCCCTGGCGGACAGTTTGGCTACACCTTC,CASSPGGQFGYTF
.,TRBV7-8,.,TRBJ2-7,TGTGCCAGCAGCTTAAATGTACAGGGTTCCTACGAGCAGTACTTC,CASSLNVQGSYEQYF
TRBD2,TRBV29-1,.,TRBJ2-7,TGCAGCGTGTCCGGGACTAGCGAAACCTACGAGCAGTACTTC,CSVSGTSETYEQYF
TRBD1,TRBV5-1,.,TRBJ2-7,TGCGCCAGCAGCCCGCGGACAGGGGGGTTCTCCTACGAGCAGTACTTC,CASSPRTGGFSYEQYF
.,TRBV11-2,many,TRBJ2-1,TGTGCCAGCACCGGGACAAGGGGACCTGAGCAGTTCTTC,CASTGTRGPEQFF
TRBD1,TRBV12-5,.,TRBJ2-1,TGTGCTAGTGGTTTTTGGACAGGAGGAGATGAGCAGTTCTTC,CASGFWTGGDEQFF
.,TRBV4-1,.,TRBJ2-7,TGCGCCAGCAGCCAGTCTGGGGGGGCGGGACGCTGGGACGAGCAGTACTTC,CASSQSGGAGRWDEQYF
.,TRBV5-8,.,TRBJ1-1,TGTGCCAGCAGCTTGAACCTTGCAGAGCGGATGAACACTGAAGCTTTCTTT,CASSLNLAERMNTEAFF
TRBD1,TRBV4-2,.,TRBJ2-6,TGTGCCAGCAGCCAAGGACAGGGGGGAGATTCTGGGGCCAACGTCCTGACTTTC,CASSQGQGGDSGANVLTF
.,TRBV14,once,TRBJ2-7,TGTGCCAGCAGCCAGGTAGGGGACGAGCAGTACTTC,CASSQVGDEQYF
TRBD2,TRBV13,.,TRBJ2-1,TGTGCCGCGACTAGCGGGAGGAGCTCCTACAATGAGCAGTTCTTC,CAATSGRSSYNEQFF